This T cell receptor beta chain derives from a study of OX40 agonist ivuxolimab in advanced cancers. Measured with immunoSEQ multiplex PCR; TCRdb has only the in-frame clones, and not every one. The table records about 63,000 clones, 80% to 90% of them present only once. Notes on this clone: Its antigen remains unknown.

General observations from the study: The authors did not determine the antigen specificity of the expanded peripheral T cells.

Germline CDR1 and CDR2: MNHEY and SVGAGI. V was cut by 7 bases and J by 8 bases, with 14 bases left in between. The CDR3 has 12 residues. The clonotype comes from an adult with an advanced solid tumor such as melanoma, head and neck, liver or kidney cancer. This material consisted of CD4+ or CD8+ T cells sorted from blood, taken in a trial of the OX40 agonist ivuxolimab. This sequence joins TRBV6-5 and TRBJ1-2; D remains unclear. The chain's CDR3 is CASKGLPLGYTF. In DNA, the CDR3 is TGTGCCAGCAAAGGACTCCCGCTGGGCTACACCTTC.